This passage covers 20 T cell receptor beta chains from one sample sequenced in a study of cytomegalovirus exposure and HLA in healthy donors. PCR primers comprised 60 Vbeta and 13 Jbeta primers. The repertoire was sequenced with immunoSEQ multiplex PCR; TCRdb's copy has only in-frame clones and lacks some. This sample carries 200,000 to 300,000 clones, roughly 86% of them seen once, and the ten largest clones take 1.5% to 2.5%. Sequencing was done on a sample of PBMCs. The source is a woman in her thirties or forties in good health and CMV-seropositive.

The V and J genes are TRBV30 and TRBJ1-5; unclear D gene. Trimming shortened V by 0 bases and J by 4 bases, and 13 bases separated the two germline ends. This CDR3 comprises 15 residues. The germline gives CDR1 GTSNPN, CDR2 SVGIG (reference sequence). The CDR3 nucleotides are TGTGCCTGGAGTGTACGAGAACGGGGAAATCAGCCCCAGCATTTT. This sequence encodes CAWSVRERGNQPQHF. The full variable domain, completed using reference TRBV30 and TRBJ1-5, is SQTIHQWPATLVQPVGSPLSLECTVEGTSNPNLYWYRQAAGRGLQLLFYSVGIGQISSEVPQNLSASRPQDRQFILSSKKLLLSDSGFYLCAWSVRERGNQPQHFGDGTRLSIL.

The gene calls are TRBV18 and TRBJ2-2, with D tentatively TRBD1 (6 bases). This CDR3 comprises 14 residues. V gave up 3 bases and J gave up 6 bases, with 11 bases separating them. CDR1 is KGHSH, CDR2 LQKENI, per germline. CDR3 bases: TGTGCCAGCTCACCTCGGACAGTCCCCGGGGAGCTGTTTTTT. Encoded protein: CASSPRTVPGELFF.

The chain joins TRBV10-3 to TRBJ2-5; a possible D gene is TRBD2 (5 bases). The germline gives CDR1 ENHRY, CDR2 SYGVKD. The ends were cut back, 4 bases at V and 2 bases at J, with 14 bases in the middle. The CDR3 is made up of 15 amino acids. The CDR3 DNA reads TGTGCCATCAGTGTTGATCTCACGGGGCAAGAGACCCAGTACTTC. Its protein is CAISVDLTGQETQYF.

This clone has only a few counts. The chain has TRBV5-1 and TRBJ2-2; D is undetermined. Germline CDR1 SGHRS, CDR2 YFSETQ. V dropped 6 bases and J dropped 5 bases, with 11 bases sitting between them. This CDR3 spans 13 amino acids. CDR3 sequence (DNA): TGCGCCAGCACCGGAGAACGGACCGGGGAGCTGTTTTTT. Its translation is CASTGERTGELFF.

Here the CDR3 DNA reads TGTGCCAGCAGCCTCGGCGGACAGGGAGTTTACGAGCAGTACTTC. Protein sequence: CASSLGGQGVYEQYF. V usage is TRBV9 and J usage is TRBJ2-7; TRBD1 aligns across 8 bases. The length of the CDR3 is 15 residues. Germline trimming cut 4 bases from V and 4 bases from J; bases unmatched to any gene: 10. Germline V gene data show CDR1 as SGDLS and CDR2 as YYNGEE.

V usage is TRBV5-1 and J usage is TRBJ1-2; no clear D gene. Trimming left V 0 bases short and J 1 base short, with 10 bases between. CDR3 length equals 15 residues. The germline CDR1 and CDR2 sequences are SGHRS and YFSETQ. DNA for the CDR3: TGCGCCAGCAGCTTGGAGGCAGGCAGTAACTATGGCTACACCTTC. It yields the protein CASSLEAGSNYGYTF.

The CDR3 nucleotides read TGTGCCAGCAGTGGGGGCACGCGGGGCTCACCCCTCCACTTT. Its translation: CASSGGTRGSPLHF. The chain joins TRBV6-1 to TRBJ1-6, with D perhaps TRBD1 (5 bases). The CDR3 has 14 residues. The V gene's germline CDR1 is MNHNS and CDR2 SASEGT. Trimming pared 4 bases from V and 10 bases from J, leaving 14 bases between.

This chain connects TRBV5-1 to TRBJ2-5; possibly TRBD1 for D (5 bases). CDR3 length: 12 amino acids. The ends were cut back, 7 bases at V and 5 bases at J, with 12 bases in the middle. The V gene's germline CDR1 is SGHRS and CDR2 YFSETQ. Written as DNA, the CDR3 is TGCGCCAGCGAAGGGGCTACGGAGACCCAGTACTTC. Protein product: CASEGATETQYF.

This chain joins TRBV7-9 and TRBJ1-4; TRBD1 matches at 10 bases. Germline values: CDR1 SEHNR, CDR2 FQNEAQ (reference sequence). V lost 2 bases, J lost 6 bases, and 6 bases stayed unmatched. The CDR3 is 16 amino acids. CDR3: CASSLRTGTGDEKLFF. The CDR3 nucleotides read TGTGCCAGCAGCTTAAGAACCGGGACAGGGGATGAAAAACTGTTTTTT.

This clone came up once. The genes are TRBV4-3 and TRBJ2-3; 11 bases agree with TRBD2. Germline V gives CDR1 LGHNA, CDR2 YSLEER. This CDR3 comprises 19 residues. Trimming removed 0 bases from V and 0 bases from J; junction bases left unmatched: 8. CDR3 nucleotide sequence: TGCGCCAGCAGCCAAGATGCGGCTAGCGGGAGGACTAGCACAGATACGCAGTATTTT. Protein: CASSQDAASGRTSTDTQYF.

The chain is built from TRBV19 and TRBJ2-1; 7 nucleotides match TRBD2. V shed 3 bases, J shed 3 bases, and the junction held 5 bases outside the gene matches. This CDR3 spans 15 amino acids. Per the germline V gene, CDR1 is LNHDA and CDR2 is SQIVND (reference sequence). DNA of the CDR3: TGTGCCAGTAGTATTCAGCGGGACTACTACAATGAGCAGTTCTTC. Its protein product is CASSIQRDYYNEQFF. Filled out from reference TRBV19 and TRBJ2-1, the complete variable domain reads DGGITQSPKYLFRKEGQNVTLSCEQNLNHDAMYWYRQDPGQGLRLIYYSQIVNDFQKGDIAEGYSVSREKKESFPLTVTSAQKNPTAFYLCASSIQRDYYNEQFFGPGTRLTVL.

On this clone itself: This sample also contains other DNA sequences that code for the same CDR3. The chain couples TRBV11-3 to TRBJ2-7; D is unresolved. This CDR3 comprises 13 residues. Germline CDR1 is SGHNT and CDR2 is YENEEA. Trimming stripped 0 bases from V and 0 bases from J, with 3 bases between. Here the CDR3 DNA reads TGTGCCAGCAGCTTAGACAGCTCCTACGAGCAGTACTTC. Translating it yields CASSLDSSYEQYF.

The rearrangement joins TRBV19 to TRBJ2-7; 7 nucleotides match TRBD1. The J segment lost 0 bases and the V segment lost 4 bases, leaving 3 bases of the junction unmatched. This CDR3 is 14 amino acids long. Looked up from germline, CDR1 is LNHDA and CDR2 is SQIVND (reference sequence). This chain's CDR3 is CASSRDSSSYEQYF. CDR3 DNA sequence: TGTGCCAGTAGTAGGGACAGCAGCTCCTACGAGCAGTACTTC.

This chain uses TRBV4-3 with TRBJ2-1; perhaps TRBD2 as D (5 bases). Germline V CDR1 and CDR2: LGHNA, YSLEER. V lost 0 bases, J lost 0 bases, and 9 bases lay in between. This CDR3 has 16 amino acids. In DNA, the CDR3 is TGCGCCAGCAGCCAAGATTGGGAGAGCTCCTACAATGAGCAGTTCTTC. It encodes CASSQDWESSYNEQFF.

CDR3: CASTARETGAPPLHF. CDR3 coding DNA: TGTGCCAGCACCGCAAGGGAAACAGGGGCCCCACCCCTCCACTTT. J is TRBJ1-6 and V is TRBV6-5; 7 nucleotides agree with TRBD1. The germline CDR1 and CDR2 sequences are MNHEY and SVGAGI. Unmatched junction bases numbered 14, after V lost 7 bases and J lost 11 bases. The CDR3 sequence is 15 residues long.

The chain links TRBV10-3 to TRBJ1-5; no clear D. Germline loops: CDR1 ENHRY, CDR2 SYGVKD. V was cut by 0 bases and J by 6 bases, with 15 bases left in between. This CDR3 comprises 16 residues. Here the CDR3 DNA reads TGTGCCATCAGTGAGTCGGAGGGAAAGGGATCTCAGCCCCAGCATTTT. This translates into CAISESEGKGSQPQHF.

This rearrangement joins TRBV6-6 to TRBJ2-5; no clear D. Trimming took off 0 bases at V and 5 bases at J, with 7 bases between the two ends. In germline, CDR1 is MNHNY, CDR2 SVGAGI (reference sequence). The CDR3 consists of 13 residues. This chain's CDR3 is CASSYSRRETQYF. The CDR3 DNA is TGTGCCAGCAGTTACTCTCGGCGGGAGACCCAGTACTTC.

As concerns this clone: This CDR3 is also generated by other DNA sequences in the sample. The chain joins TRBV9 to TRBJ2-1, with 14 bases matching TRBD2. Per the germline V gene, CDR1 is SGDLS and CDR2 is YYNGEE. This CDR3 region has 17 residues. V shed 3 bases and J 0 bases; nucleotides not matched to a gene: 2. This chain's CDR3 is CASSGLAGGSSYNEQFF. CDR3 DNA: TGTGCCAGCAGCGGACTAGCGGGAGGGAGCTCCTACAATGAGCAGTTCTTC.

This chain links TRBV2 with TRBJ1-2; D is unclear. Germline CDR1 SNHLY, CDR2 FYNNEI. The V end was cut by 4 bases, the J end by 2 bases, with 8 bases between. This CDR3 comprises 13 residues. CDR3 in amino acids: CASSVSENYGYTF. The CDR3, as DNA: TGTGCCAGCAGTGTCTCGGAGAACTATGGCTACACCTTC.

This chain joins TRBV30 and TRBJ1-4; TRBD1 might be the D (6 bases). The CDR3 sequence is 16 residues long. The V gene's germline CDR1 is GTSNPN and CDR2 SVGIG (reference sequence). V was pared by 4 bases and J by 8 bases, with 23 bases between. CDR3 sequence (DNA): TGTGCCTGGAACAGGGCCCTCGGACCTGGGGGAGAAAAACTGTTTTTT. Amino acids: CAWNRALGPGGEKLFF.